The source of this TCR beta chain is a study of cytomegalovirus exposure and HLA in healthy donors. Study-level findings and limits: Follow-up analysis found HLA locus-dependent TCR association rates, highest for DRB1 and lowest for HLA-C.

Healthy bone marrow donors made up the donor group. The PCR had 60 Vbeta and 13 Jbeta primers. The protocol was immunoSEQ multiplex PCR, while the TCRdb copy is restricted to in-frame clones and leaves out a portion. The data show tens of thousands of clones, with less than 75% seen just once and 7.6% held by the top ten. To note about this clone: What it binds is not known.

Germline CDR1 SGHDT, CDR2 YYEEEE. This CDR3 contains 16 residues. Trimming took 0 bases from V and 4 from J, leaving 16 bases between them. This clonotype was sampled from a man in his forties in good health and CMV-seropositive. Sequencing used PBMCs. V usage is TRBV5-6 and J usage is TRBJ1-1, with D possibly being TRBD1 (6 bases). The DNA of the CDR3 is TGTGCCAGCAGCTTGGTTAAGGCCAGGGGCTTCACTGAAGCTTTCTTT. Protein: CASSLVKARGFTEAFF.